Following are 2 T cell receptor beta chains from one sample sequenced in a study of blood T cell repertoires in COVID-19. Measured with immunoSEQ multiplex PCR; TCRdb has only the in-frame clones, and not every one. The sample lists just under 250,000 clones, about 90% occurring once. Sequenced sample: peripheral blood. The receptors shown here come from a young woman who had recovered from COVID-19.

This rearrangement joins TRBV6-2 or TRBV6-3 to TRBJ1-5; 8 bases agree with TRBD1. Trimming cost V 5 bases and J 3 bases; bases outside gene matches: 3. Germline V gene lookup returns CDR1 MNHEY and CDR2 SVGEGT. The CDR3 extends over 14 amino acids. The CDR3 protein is CASSTQGANQPQHF. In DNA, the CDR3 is TGTGCCAGCAGTACCCAGGGGGCCAATCAGCCCCAGCATTTT.

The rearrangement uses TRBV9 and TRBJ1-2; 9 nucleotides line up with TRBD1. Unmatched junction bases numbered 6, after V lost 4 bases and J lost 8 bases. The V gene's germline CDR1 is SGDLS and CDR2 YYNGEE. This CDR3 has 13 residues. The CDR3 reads CASSSRTGEGYTF. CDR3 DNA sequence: TGTGCCAGCAGCTCTCGGACAGGGGAAGGCTACACCTTC.